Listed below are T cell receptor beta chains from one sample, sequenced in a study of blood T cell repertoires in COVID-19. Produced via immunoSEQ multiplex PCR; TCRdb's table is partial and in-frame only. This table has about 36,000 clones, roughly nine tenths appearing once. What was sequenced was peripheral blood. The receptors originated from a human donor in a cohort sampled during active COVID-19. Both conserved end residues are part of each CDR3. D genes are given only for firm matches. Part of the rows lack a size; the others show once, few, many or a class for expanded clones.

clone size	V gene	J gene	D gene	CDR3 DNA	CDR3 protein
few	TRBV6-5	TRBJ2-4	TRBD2	TGTGCCAGCAGTATTAGCGGGAAGGCCAAAAACATTCAGTACTTC	CASSISGKAKNIQYF
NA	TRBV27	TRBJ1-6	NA	TGTGCCAGCAGTTTCGGGACGGGGGTACCCCTCCACTTT	CASSFGTGVPLHF
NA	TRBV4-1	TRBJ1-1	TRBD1	TGCGCCAGCAGCCAAGGGGACAGGAGGAACACTGAAGCTTTCTTT	CASSQGDRRNTEAFF
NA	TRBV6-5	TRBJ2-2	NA	TGTGCCAGCAGTTATATGACAGCAACCGGGGAGCTGTTTTTT	CASSYMTATGELFF
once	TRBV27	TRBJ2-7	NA	TGTGCCAGCAGTTTTCGGAGGGCGGACTACGAGCAGTACTTC	CASSFRRADYEQYF
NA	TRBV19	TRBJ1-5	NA	TGTGCCAGTACCCGATTGGGGCTCGGGAATCAGCCCCAGCATTTT	CASTRLGLGNQPQHF
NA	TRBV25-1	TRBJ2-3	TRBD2	TGTGCCAGCAGTGAAGGGGCTGGCGGGGGATCATCGCGGGATACGCAGTATTTT	CASSEGAGGGSSRDTQYF
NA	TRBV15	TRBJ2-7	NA	TGTGCCACCGGGCGGGATCCTACCTACGAGCAGTACTTC	CATGRDPTYEQYF
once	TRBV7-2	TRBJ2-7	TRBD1	TGTGCCAGCAGCTTCGGGACAGGATACGAGCAGTACTTC	CASSFGTGYEQYF
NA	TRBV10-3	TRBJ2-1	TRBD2	TGTGCCATCTCCCGAGGGGTAGCGGGACCCTACAATGAGCAGTTCTTC	CAISRGVAGPYNEQFF
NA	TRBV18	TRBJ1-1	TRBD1	TGTGCCAGCTCACAGGGACAGGGACACACTGAAGCTTTCTTT	CASSQGQGHTEAFF
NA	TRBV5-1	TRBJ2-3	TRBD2	TGCGCCAGCAGCTTGGAAAGCGGGAGTAGAGATACGCAGTATTTT	CASSLESGSRDTQYF
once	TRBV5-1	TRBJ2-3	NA	TGCGCCAGCAGCTTGGCGTGGCTGGGCAGCGATACGCAGTATTTT	CASSLAWLGSDTQYF
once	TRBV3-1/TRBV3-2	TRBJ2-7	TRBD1	TGTGCCAGCAGCCACGAGGGCCAGGGGGCCCACGAGCAGTACTTC	CASSHEGQGAHEQYF
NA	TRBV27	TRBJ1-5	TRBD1	TGTGCCAGCAGTCCACTAAGTGGACAGGGCGGGCGTCAGCCCCAGCATTTT	CASSPLSGQGGRQPQHF
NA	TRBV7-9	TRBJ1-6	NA	TGTGCCAGCAGCTCTGGACAGCTAGCTGCCTCACCCCTCCACTTT	CASSSGQLAASPLHF
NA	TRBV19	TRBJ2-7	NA	TGTGCCAGTAGTCGCTCGAGGGAGTGGTACGAGCAGTACTTC	CASSRSREWYEQYF
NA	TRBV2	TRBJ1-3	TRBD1	TGTGCCAGCAGTCTGACAGGGATCTCTGGAAACACCATATATTTT	CASSLTGISGNTIYF
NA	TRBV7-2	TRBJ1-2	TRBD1	TGTGCCAGCAGCAAATCCTACCTACAGGGGGCGTATGGCTACACCTTC	CASSKSYLQGAYGYTF
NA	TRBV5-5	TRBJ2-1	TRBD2	TGTGCCAGCAGCTCCGCCCCTGCGGGAGGGTACAATGAGCAGTTCTTC	CASSSAPAGGYNEQFF
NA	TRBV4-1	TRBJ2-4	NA	TGCGCCAGCAGCCAAGAGGGGCGCAAAAACATTCAGTACTTC	CASSQEGRKNIQYF
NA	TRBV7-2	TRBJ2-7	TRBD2	TGTGCCAGCAGCTTGGTCAGCGGGAACTACGAGCAGTACTTC	CASSLVSGNYEQYF
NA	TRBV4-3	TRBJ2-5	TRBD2	TGCGCCAGCAGCCAAGGGCTAGCGGGAGGAGCCCGGGAGACCCAGTACTTC	CASSQGLAGGARETQYF
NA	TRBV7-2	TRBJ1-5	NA	TGTGCCAGCAGCTCGGGGGGGGGTAATAATCAGCCCCAGCATTTT	CASSSGGGNNQPQHF
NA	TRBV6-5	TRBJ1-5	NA	TGTGCCAGCACCACACATCCGCAGCCCCAGCATTTT	CASTTHPQPQHF
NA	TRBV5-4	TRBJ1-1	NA	TGTGCCAGCAGCTTGGTAACGGGAAAGGGCACTGAAGCTTTCTTT	CASSLVTGKGTEAFF
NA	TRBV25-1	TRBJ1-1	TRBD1	TGTGCCAGCAGTGAGGCCGGGACAGGGGGCACTGAAGCTTTCTTT	CASSEAGTGGTEAFF
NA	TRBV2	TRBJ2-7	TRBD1	TGTGCCAGCAGGGCAACCCTGCTCGGGACAGGGGACCCCGAGCAGTACTTC	CASRATLLGTGDPEQYF
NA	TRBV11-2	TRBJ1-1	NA	TGTGCCAGCAGCCCTCAGAGGGCCGGGAACACTGAAGCTTTCTTT	CASSPQRAGNTEAFF
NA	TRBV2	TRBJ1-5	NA	TGTGCCAGCAGGGCGGACAGTTCGTACCAGCCCCAGCATTTT	CASRADSSYQPQHF
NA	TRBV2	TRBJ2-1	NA	TGTGCCAGCAGTGTGGAGGGCGCAGGCAATGAGCAGTTCTTC	CASSVEGAGNEQFF
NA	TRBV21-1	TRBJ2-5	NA	TGTGCCAGCAGCAAAGCGCGGACAGACAACCAAGAGACCCAGTACTTC	CASSKARTDNQETQYF
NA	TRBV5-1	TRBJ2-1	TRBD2	TGCGCCAGCAGCTACGGGACTAGCGGGAGACGGGTGGGCAATGAGCAGTTCTTC	CASSYGTSGRRVGNEQFF
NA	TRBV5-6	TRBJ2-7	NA	TGTGCCAGCAGCTTAATTAACGAGGGTGGGATCTACGAGCAGTACTTC	CASSLINEGGIYEQYF
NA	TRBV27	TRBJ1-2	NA	TGTGCCAGCAGTTTACAGGGGAGCTATGGCTACACCTTC	CASSLQGSYGYTF
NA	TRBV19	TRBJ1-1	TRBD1	TGTGCCAGCACTAACAGGGGTGAAGCTTTCTTT	CASTNRGEAFF
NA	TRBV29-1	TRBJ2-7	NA	TGCAGCGCCAGGAGGGAGTTGGCCTACGAGCAGTACTTC	CSARRELAYEQYF
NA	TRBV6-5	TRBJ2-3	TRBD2	TGTGCCAGCAGACTAGCGGGAGCGCCAGATACGCAGTATTTT	CASRLAGAPDTQYF
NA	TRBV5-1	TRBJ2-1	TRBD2	TGCGCCAGCGTGGGGTTAGCGGGAGTGGCTGGCAATGAGCAGTTCTTC	CASVGLAGVAGNEQFF
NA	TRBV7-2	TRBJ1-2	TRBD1	TGTGCCAGCAGCTCTATGGGGCTGAGGGGGCAGGGCTATGGCTACACCTTC	CASSSMGLRGQGYGYTF
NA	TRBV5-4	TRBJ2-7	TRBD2	TGTGCCAGCAGCAACCCTTCTAGCGGGAGCTACGAGCAGTACTTC	CASSNPSSGSYEQYF
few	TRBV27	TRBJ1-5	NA	TGTGCCAGCAGTTTAGGGTCTGGGAGGACCAATCAGCCCCAGCATTTT	CASSLGSGRTNQPQHF
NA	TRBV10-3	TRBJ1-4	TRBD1	TGTGCCATCAGAGGAGGGACAGGGGCCGAAAAACTGTTTTTT	CAIRGGTGAEKLFF
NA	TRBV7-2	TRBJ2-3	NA	TGTGCCAGCAGCTTCGTGGGCAGGGGTACAGATACGCAGTATTTT	CASSFVGRGTDTQYF
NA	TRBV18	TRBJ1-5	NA	TGTGCCAGCTCACCAGCAACCGGGGTGGGGCAGCCCCAGCATTTT	CASSPATGVGQPQHF